The present T cell receptor beta chain was sequenced within a study of technical replicates of blood from a few donors. V trimming: 6 bases; J trimming: 5 bases; junction bases outside the gene matches: 4. Germline V CDR1 and CDR2: WNHNN, SYGVQD (reference sequence). The CDR3 consists of 13 residues. This clone was counted a single time. The protocol was immunoSEQ multiplex PCR, while the TCRdb copy is restricted to in-frame clones and leaves out a portion. Of 15,000 or so clones in the sample, roughly 86% are singletons; the top ten hold more than 9.5%. This chain links TRBV10-1 with TRBJ2-1; 7 bases agree with TRBD1. This sequence originates from a human donor in good health. The specimen was PBMCs. CDR3 sequence (DNA): TGCGCCAGCAGCACGGGACAGAACAATGAGCAGTTCTTC. Its protein product is CASSTGQNNEQFF.